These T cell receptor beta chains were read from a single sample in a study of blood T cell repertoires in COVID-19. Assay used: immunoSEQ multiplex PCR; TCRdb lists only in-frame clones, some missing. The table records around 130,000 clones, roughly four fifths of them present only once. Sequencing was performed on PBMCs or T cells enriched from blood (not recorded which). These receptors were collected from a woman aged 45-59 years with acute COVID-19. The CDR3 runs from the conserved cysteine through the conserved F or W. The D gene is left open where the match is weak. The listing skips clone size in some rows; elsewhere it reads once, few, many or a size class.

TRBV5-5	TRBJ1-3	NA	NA	CASSPPGSGNTIYF	TGTGCCAGCAGCCCTCCGGGCTCTGGAAACACCATATATTTT
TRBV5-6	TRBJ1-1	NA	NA	CASRLRYTEAFF	TGTGCCAGCAGACTTCGGTACACTGAAGCTTTCTTT
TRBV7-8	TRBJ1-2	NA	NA	CASSSPTGPNYGYTF	TGTGCCAGCAGCTCCCCCACAGGGCCTAACTATGGCTACACCTTC
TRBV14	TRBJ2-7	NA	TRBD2	CASSQDGGLAGYEQYF	TGTGCCAGCAGCCAAGATGGGGGACTAGCGGGGTACGAGCAGTACTTC
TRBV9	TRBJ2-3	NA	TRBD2	CASSAGGGPDTQYF	TGTGCCAGCAGCGCCGGGGGGGGCCCAGATACGCAGTATTTT
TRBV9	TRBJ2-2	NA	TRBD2	CASSPHGLAEVTGELFF	TGTGCCAGCAGCCCCCACGGACTAGCGGAGGTGACCGGGGAGCTGTTTTTT
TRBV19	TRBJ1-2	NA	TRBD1	CASSIGGGIYGYTF	TGTGCCAGTAGTATTGGAGGGGGCATATATGGCTACACCTTC
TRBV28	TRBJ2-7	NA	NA	CASTFNYEQYF	TGTGCCAGCACTTTCAACTACGAGCAGTACTTC
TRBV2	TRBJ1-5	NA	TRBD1	CASSMRQGDSSQPQHF	TGTGCCAGCAGTATGCGACAGGGGGATTCCAGTCAGCCCCAGCATTTT
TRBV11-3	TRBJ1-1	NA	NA	CASSPRGGAEAFF	TGTGCCAGCAGCCCACGGGGGGGCGCTGAAGCTTTCTTT
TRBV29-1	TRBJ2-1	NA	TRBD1	CSVESTGVSYNEQFF	TGCAGCGTTGAGTCGACAGGGGTATCCTACAATGAGCAGTTCTTC
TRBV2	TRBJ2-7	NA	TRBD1	CASSHMYRGSSYEQYF	TGTGCCAGCAGTCATATGTACAGGGGGAGCTCCTACGAGCAGTACTTC
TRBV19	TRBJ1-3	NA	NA	CASTRYSGNTIYF	TGTGCCAGTACTAGGTACTCTGGAAACACCATATATTTT
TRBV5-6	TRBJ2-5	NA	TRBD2	CASSLDGPISGRRETQYF	TGTGCCAGCAGCTTGGACGGCCCGATAAGCGGGAGACGGGAGACCCAGTACTTC
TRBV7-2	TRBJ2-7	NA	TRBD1	CASSQRSVQGAGQYF	TGTGCCAGCAGCCAAAGGTCGGTACAGGGGGCAGGGCAGTACTTC
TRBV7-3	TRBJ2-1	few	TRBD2	CASSARTSTYNEQFF	TGTGCCAGCAGCGCTAGGACTAGCACATACAATGAGCAGTTCTTC
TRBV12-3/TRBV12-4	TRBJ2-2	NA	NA	CASRQGRAGELFF	TGTGCCAGCAGACAGGGTCGGGCCGGGGAGCTGTTTTTT
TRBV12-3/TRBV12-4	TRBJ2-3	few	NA	CASSLDRADTQYF	TGTGCCAGCAGTTTAGACCGAGCAGATACGCAGTATTTT
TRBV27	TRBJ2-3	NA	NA	CASSLRQPPATQYF	TGTGCCAGCAGTTTGCGACAGCCCCCTGCTACGCAGTATTTT
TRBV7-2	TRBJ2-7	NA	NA	CASSLAGGTGEQYF	TGTGCCAGCAGCTTAGCGGGAGGAACGGGGGAGCAGTACTTC
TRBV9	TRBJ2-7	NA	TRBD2	CASSVGSGSISEQYF	TGTGCCAGCAGCGTAGGAAGCGGGAGTATCTCCGAGCAGTACTTC
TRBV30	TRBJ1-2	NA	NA	CAWSELRSSYGYTF	TGTGCCTGGAGTGAGCTGCGATCCTCCTATGGCTACACCTTC
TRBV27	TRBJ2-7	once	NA	CASSSYFKFYEQYF	TGTGCCAGCAGTTCCTACTTCAAGTTTTACGAGCAGTACTTC
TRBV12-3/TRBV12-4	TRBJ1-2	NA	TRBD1	CASRDRGGYTF	TGTGCCAGCAGAGACAGGGGCGGCTACACCTTC
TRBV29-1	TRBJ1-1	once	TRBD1	CSVEGQENTEAFF	TGCAGCGTGGAGGGACAGGAAAACACTGAAGCTTTCTTT
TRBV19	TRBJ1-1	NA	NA	CASSQAGFNTEAFF	TGTGCCAGTAGCCAAGCAGGGTTCAACACTGAAGCTTTCTTT
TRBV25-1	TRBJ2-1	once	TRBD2	CASARVAGGGEQFF	TGTGCCAGCGCAAGGGTGGCGGGAGGGGGTGAGCAGTTCTTC
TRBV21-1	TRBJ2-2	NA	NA	CASSKVSLLGASRELFF	TGTGCCAGCAGCAAAGTATCCCTTCTTGGGGCTTCCCGGGAGCTGTTTTTT
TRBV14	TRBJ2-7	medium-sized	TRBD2	CASSQGTSLGPWQYF	TGTGCCAGCAGCCAAGGGACTAGCTTAGGTCCATGGCAGTACTTC
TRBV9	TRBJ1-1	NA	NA	CASSVVLVAEAFF	TGTGCCAGCAGCGTAGTTTTAGTCGCTGAAGCTTTCTTT
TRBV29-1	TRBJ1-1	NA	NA	CSGQVYTEAFF	TGCAGCGGACAGGTATACACTGAAGCTTTCTTT
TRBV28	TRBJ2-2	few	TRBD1	CASSSADRGPLANGELFF	TGTGCCAGCAGTTCCGCCGACAGGGGGCCCCTAGCTAACGGGGAGCTGTTTTTT
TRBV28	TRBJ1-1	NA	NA	CAVLGDTEAFF	TGTGCCGTCCTAGGGGACACTGAAGCTTTCTTT
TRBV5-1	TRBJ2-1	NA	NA	CASSLWTSNEQFF	TGCGCCAGCAGCCTATGGACTTCCAATGAGCAGTTCTTC